This is a list of T cell receptor beta chains from one sample in a study of PD-1 blockade in classical Hodgkin lymphoma. Generated by immunoSEQ multiplex PCR, the TCRdb table keeps only in-frame clones and is missing some. The sample holds about 94,000 clones; 75% to 90% are singletons and the top ten take about 10%. The sequencing here drew on peripheral blood mononuclear cells (PBMCs), taken before the second cycle of nivolumab. These receptors were taken from a human donor with classical Hodgkin lymphoma. Each CDR3 is given with its conserved first and last residue. A D gene is named only where the DNA matches it firmly. Clone size is shown for a subset of rows, as once, few, many or a class of expanded clone.

abundance | j_gene | v_gene | d_gene | CDR3nt | CDR3aa
NA | TRBJ2-7 | TRBV28 | NA | TGTGCCAGCAGTTTAAACGGCGGGGGCTGGTACGAGCAGTACTTC | CASSLNGGGWYEQYF
NA | TRBJ2-7 | TRBV10-1 | TRBD2 | TGCGCCAGCAGCGGGACTAGAAATGTGTACGAGCAGTACTTC | CASSGTRNVYEQYF
NA | TRBJ2-2 | TRBV7-9 | NA | TGTGCCAGCAGCTTATGGGGGGCTGGCGGGGAGCTGTTTTTT | CASSLWGAGGELFF
NA | TRBJ1-1 | TRBV6-1 | TRBD1 | TGTGCCAGCAGGTCGGGGACAGGGGCAAGTGGGGCTTTT | CASRSGTGASGAF
once | TRBJ2-7 | TRBV28 | NA | TGTGCCAGCAGTTCCGGGGCATACGAGCAGTACTTC | CASSSGAYEQYF
NA | TRBJ2-1 | TRBV2 | TRBD2 | TGTGCCAGCATGCCCGGCGGGGGACTAGAAAATGAGCAGTTCTTC | CASMPGGGLENEQFF
once | TRBJ1-2 | TRBV6-5 | NA | TGTGCCAGCAGACCGGGGAACTATGGCTACACCTTC | CASRPGNYGYTF
NA | TRBJ2-7 | TRBV27 | NA | TGTGCCAGCAGAATGGGGGGAGTTTATCCTTACGAGCAGTACTTC | CASRMGGVYPYEQYF
once | TRBJ1-1 | TRBV2 | NA | TGTGCCAGCAGTGAAGACAGAACGAACACTGAAGCTTTCTTT | CASSEDRTNTEAFF
NA | TRBJ1-1 | TRBV7-9 | TRBD1 | TGTGCCAGCAGCGTGGACAGGGAAATTACTGAAGCTTTCTTT | CASSVDREITEAFF
once | TRBJ2-7 | TRBV11-2 | NA | TGTGCCAGCAGCCCCGGCGGGCGCTCCTACGAGCAGTACTTC | CASSPGGRSYEQYF
NA | TRBJ1-1 | TRBV14 | NA | TGTGCCAGCAGCCAAGATCGGGCAGCGTATCCGAACACTGAAGCTTTCTTT | CASSQDRAAYPNTEAFF
NA | TRBJ2-1 | TRBV9 | NA | TGTGCCAGCAGCGTAGGACCTCAGGCGGGTGAGCAGTTCTTC | CASSVGPQAGEQFF
NA | TRBJ2-7 | TRBV5-7 | TRBD1 | TGTGCCAGCAGCTTGGTAGGGACAGCCCAGACCTACGAGCAGTACTTC | CASSLVGTAQTYEQYF
NA | TRBJ2-6 | TRBV27 | NA | TGTGCCAGCAGTCTAAGACAGACGACTAACCCTGGGGCCAACGTCCTGACTTTC | CASSLRQTTNPGANVLTF
NA | TRBJ1-5 | TRBV2 | NA | TGTGCCAGCAGTCTTTATAGCAATCAGCCCCAGCATTTT | CASSLYSNQPQHF
few | TRBJ2-2 | TRBV28 | NA | TGTGCCAGCAGTTTAGGGCTAGAAGGCACCGGGGAGCTGTTTTTT | CASSLGLEGTGELFF
NA | TRBJ2-5 | TRBV5-6 | TRBD2 | TGTGCCAGCAGCTGGGGACTAGCGGGAGGAGGAGAGACCCAGTACTTC | CASSWGLAGGGETQYF
NA | TRBJ2-6 | TRBV28 | TRBD1 | TGTGCCAGCAGTTTCCCACCGGGACAGCCGACCTTTGGGGCCAACGTCCTGACTTTC | CASSFPPGQPTFGANVLTF
NA | TRBJ2-1 | TRBV6-1 | NA | TGTGCCAGCAGTGAAGAGGCACAGCAGTTCTTC | CASSEEAQQFF
NA | TRBJ2-5 | TRBV10-3 | NA | TGTGCCTTTTTTAATCAAGAGACCCAGTACTTC | CAFFNQETQYF
NA | TRBJ2-7 | TRBV7-2 | TRBD1 | TGTGCCAGCAGCTTCCAACCGGGACAGGAGCAGTACTTC | CASSFQPGQEQYF
NA | TRBJ2-5 | TRBV20-1 | NA | TGCAGTGCACTGTACCAAGAGACCCAGTACTTC | CSALYQETQYF
NA | TRBJ2-1 | TRBV18 | TRBD2 | TGTGCCAGCTCACCCCGGACTAGCGGGATAAATGAGCAGTTCTTC | CASSPRTSGINEQFF
NA | TRBJ2-5 | TRBV4-1 | NA | TGCGCCAGCAGCCAAGATCCCGGACAGTTTCAAGAGACCCAGTACTTC | CASSQDPGQFQETQYF
NA | TRBJ2-7 | TRBV2 | NA | TGTGCCAGCAGGGCTCTCGGTGGGAACGAGCAGTACTTC | CASRALGGNEQYF
NA | TRBJ2-2 | TRBV21-1 | NA | TGTGCCAGCCGGGTTACGGGAGGAAAGTACACCGGGGAGCTGTTTTTT | CASRVTGGKYTGELFF
NA | TRBJ2-7 | TRBV5-1 | NA | TGCGCCAGCAGCTTGGAGACGGGCGGCTACGAGCAGTACTTC | CASSLETGGYEQYF
NA | TRBJ1-2 | TRBV2 | TRBD1 | TGTGCCAGCAGCCCCACTCCTTCCGGGACAGGGAGGAAAAATTGGTATGGCTACACCTTC | CASSPTPSGTGRKNWYGYTF
NA | TRBJ2-7 | TRBV2 | NA | TGTGCCAGCAGTGAATCCCCCCTGTCCTACGAGCAGTACTTC | CASSESPLSYEQYF
once | TRBJ2-5 | TRBV4-1 | NA | TGCGCCAGCAGCCAAGAAGCAGGGACATCGGTGGGGACCCAGTACTTC | CASSQEAGTSVGTQYF
NA | TRBJ2-1 | TRBV4-1 | NA | TGCGCCAGCAGCCACCCGCTAGCTCCCGCCTACAATGAGCAGTTCTTC | CASSHPLAPAYNEQFF
NA | TRBJ1-5 | TRBV18 | NA | TGTGCCAGCTCACCGCCGGGAGACAATCAGCCCCAGCATTTT | CASSPPGDNQPQHF
NA | TRBJ1-3 | TRBV28 | NA | TGTGCCAGCAGTACAGGGACGGTCTCTGGAAACACCATATATTTT | CASSTGTVSGNTIYF
NA | TRBJ2-2 | TRBV10-3 | TRBD2 | TGTGCCGTCGGGACTAGCGGGAGGACCGGGGAGCTGTTTTTT | CAVGTSGRTGELFF
NA | TRBJ2-2 | TRBV7-8 | NA | TGTGCCAGCAGCTTAGCAGGAGGGGAGCACACCGGGGAGCTGTTTTTT | CASSLAGGEHTGELFF
NA | TRBJ2-2 | TRBV11-2 | NA | TGTGCCAGCAGCTTAGTCCCTAACACCGGGGAGCTGTTTTTT | CASSLVPNTGELFF
once | TRBJ2-1 | TRBV11-3 | TRBD2 | TGTGCCAGCAGCTTAGGCGGGGGTGAGCAGTTCTTC | CASSLGGGEQFF
NA | TRBJ2-1 | TRBV4-2 | TRBD2 | TGTGCCAGCAGCCTAAGACTAGCGGGTCTCAATGAGCAGTTCTTC | CASSLRLAGLNEQFF
NA | TRBJ2-7 | TRBV21-1 | NA | TGTGCCAGCAGCAAAGCCACTAGCGGGAGCTCCTACGAGCAGTACTTC | CASSKATSGSSYEQYF
once | TRBJ2-1 | TRBV7-6 | NA | TGTGCCAGCAGCTTACAAGGGGGAGGCATTTCCAATGAGCAGTTCTTC | CASSLQGGGISNEQFF
NA | TRBJ1-1 | TRBV27 | NA | TGTGCCAGCAGTTTACAGGGACATGAGGCATTTGGGGACACTGAAGCTTTCTTT | CASSLQGHEAFGDTEAFF
NA | TRBJ2-7 | TRBV5-5 | NA | TGTGCCAGCAGCTCAACAGGCTACGAGCAGTACTTC | CASSSTGYEQYF
NA | TRBJ1-4 | TRBV11-2 | TRBD1 | TGTGCCAGCAGCTTAGGGCAGGGGGCGCATGAAAAACTGTTTTTT | CASSLGQGAHEKLFF
few | TRBJ2-7 | TRBV6-5 | NA | TGTGCCAGCAGTCCCGTCGGTAGGGGCGAGCAGTACTTC | CASSPVGRGEQYF
NA | TRBJ2-7 | TRBV5-1 | NA | TGCGCCAGCAGCTTGGGTTTTACGGAGTCCCAATACGAGCAGTACTTC | CASSLGFTESQYEQYF
NA | TRBJ2-3 | TRBV27 | NA | TGTGCCAGCAGACCGTACGGTGATACGCAGTATTTT | CASRPYGDTQYF
NA | TRBJ2-7 | TRBV12-2 | NA | TGTGCAAGTCGCTTAGGCGAGCGGGAGGTGAACGAGCAGTACTTC | CASRLGEREVNEQYF
NA | TRBJ1-3 | TRBV18 | NA | TGTGCCAGCTCACCCGGGACCTCTGGAAACACCATATATTTT | CASSPGTSGNTIYF
NA | TRBJ1-1 | TRBV18 | NA | TGTGCCAGCTCACCACCGAAAGGGGTGGGTGAAGCTTTCTTT | CASSPPKGVGEAFF
NA | TRBJ2-7 | TRBV27 | TRBD1 | TGTGCCAGCAGAGACAGGGCACTTGATTACGAGCAGTACTTC | CASRDRALDYEQYF
once | TRBJ2-2 | TRBV11-2 | NA | TGTGCCAGCAGCTTAGGGGCAACCGGGGAGCTGTTTTTT | CASSLGATGELFF
NA | TRBJ2-7 | TRBV27 | TRBD2 | TGTGCCAGCACTACCCTAGCGGGAGGGTCCTACGAGCAGTACTTC | CASTTLAGGSYEQYF
NA | TRBJ2-1 | TRBV6-5 | TRBD2 | TGTGCCAGCCGACTAGCGGGAGTGGGTTACAATGAGCAGTTCTTC | CASRLAGVGYNEQFF
NA | TRBJ1-2 | TRBV28 | TRBD1 | TGTGCCAGCAGTGAGCTCGAGACAGGGGGGTATGGCTACACCTTC | CASSELETGGYGYTF